Presented here are 29 T cell receptor beta chains from one specimen sequenced in a study of CXCR4 blockade with PD-1 therapy in pancreatic cancer. Method: immunoSEQ multiplex PCR; TCRdb's copy keeps in-frame clones and lacks some. Of just under 6,000 clones listed, less than 40% are singletons. Sequencing was done on a sample of tumor tissue. Source of these receptors: a human donor with pancreatic ductal adenocarcinoma.

The chain is built from TRBV28 and TRBJ2-7; 12 nucleotides agree with TRBD2. This CDR3 has 14 residues. The junction had 3 bases not matched to a gene; V was cut back by 2 bases and J by 7 bases. Germline V lookup: CDR1 MDHEN, CDR2 SYDVKM. The CDR3 DNA is TGTGCCAGCAGTTTAACTAGCGGGAGGAGGGAGCAGTACTTC. It encodes CASSLTSGRREQYF.

The chain joins TRBV9 to TRBJ2-3; D unclear. Germline V lookup: CDR1 SGDLS, CDR2 YYNGEE. Trimming took off 4 bases at V and 3 bases at J, with 6 bases between the two ends. The CDR3 extends over 12 amino acids. CDR3 residues: CASSFATDTQYF. CDR3 nucleotides: TGTGCCAGCAGCTTCGCAACAGATACGCAGTATTTT.

This chain joins TRBV2 and TRBJ1-1, with D hard to call. The V gene lost 7 bases and the J gene lost 3 bases, with 12 bases spanning the gap. The length of the CDR3 is 13 residues. The germline V gene has CDR1 SNHLY and CDR2 FYNNEI. The CDR3 coding sequence is TGTGCCAGCATGAGGGAGATTCACACTGAAGCTTTCTTT. It is translated as CASMREIHTEAFF.

The chain uses TRBV28 and TRBJ2-1; 13 bases agree with TRBD2. Trimming took 6 bases from V and 5 from J; bases not matched to a gene: 7. The CDR3 has 16 amino acids. Germline V gene lookup returns CDR1 MDHEN and CDR2 SYDVKM. CDR3 amino acids: CASRQAGTSGNNEQFF. CDR3 coding DNA: TGTGCCAGCAGGCAGGCCGGGACTAGCGGGAACAATGAGCAGTTCTTC.

The chain recombines TRBV15 with TRBJ1-1; 8 bases match TRBD1. Germline trimming cut 0 bases from V and 5 bases from J; bases unmatched to any gene: 5. Germline values: CDR1 LNHNV, CDR2 YYDKDF (reference sequence). The CDR3 runs to 15 residues. The CDR3: CATSRDLDRATEAFF. CDR3 bases: TGTGCCACCAGCAGAGATTTGGACAGGGCAACTGAAGCTTTCTTT.

This clone has a handful of counts. Without the conserved terminal phenylalanine or tryptophan, this CDR3 likely stems from a read error. No DNA is shown, since the ends of the CDR3 on it are uncertain; the CDR3 is the one TCRdb lists. The chain has TRBV18 and TRBJ2-7; the table's D call, TRBD1, was not checked against the DNA. In germline, CDR1 is KGHSH, CDR2 LQKENI. The CDR3 extends over 15 residues, inclusive of both ends. The CDR3 here is CASSPLHSDRPMPLS.

J is TRBJ1-1 and V is TRBV6-4; no clear D. Trimming cost V 5 bases and J 1 base, with 14 bases left between them. The germline V gene has CDR1 MRHNA and CDR2 SNTAGT. The CDR3 totals 15 residues. CDR3 amino acids: CASSKGSTGNTEAFF. Written as DNA, the CDR3 is TGTGCCAGCAGTAAAGGGAGTACTGGGAACACTGAAGCTTTCTTT.

This clone appeared a few times. V gene TRBV10-1 combines with J gene TRBJ1-2; 9 positions agree with TRBD1. The V gene end was trimmed by 6 bases and the J gene end by 4 bases; junction bases not matched to a gene: 3. This CDR3 comprises 13 residues. Germline assignment: CDR1 WNHNN and CDR2 SYGVQD (reference sequence). CDR3 bases: TGCGCCAGCAGAACGACAGGGGGCTATGGCTACACCTTC. Protein: CASRTTGGYGYTF.

The chain joins TRBV28 to TRBJ2-7; a weak D match, TRBD2 (6 bases). Trimming cost V 8 bases and J 3 bases, with 11 bases left between them. CDR1 and CDR2 (germline): MDHEN, SYDVKM. This CDR3 comprises 12 residues. The CDR3 sequence is CASVGTLYEQYF. The CDR3 DNA sequence: TGTGCCAGCGTGGGGACTCTCTACGAGCAGTACTTC.

The gene calls are TRBV9 and TRBJ2-5, with 8 bases lining up with TRBD1. The V gene end was trimmed by 6 bases and the J gene end by 1 base; junction bases not matched to a gene: 2. The CDR3 is 13 amino acids. Germline-derived CDR1 and CDR2 are SGDLS and YYNGEE. CDR3 in amino acids: CASTGQGQETQYF. The CDR3 bases are TGTGCCAGCACCGGACAGGGCCAAGAGACCCAGTACTTC.

The CDR3 coding sequence is TGTGCCAGCAGCTCGGGGGGACAGCCTAATGAAAAACTGTTTTTT. Protein: CASSSGGQPNEKLFF. The J gene is TRBJ1-4, the V gene TRBV2; TRBD1 agrees at 7 bases. The CDR3 sequence is 15 residues long. In germline, CDR1 is SNHLY, CDR2 FYNNEI. The V and J ends lost 6 bases and 3 bases, in that order; junction bases with no gene match: 7.

This chain connects TRBV6-1 to TRBJ2-3; TRBD2 matches 10 bases. Looked up from germline, CDR1 is MNHNS and CDR2 is SASEGT. CDR3 length equals 17 residues. Trimming removed 1 base from V and 3 bases from J; junction bases left unmatched: 7. This CDR3 reads CASSEGKSGRGTDTQYF. The CDR3 nucleotides are TGTGCCAGCAGTGAAGGAAAGAGCGGGAGGGGTACAGATACGCAGTATTTT.

This clone was picked up a small number of times. The J gene is TRBJ1-4, the V gene TRBV18; TRBD1 matches at 9 bases. V lost 4 bases to trimming and J lost 7 bases; unmatched junction nucleotides: 7. Germline V lookup: CDR1 KGHSH, CDR2 LQKENI. The CDR3 contains 15 residues. The CDR3 sequence: CASSLTGGLGEKLFF. The CDR3 nucleotides read TGTGCCAGCTCACTTACAGGGGGCTTGGGTGAAAAACTGTTTTTT.

The chain has TRBV19 and TRBJ1-4, with D unclear. Trimming removed 7 bases at V and 4 bases at J, with 10 bases between. The length of the CDR3 is 13 residues. The V gene's germline CDR1 is LNHDA and CDR2 SQIVND (reference sequence). This chain's CDR3 is CASTRNRNEKLFF. Here the CDR3 DNA reads TGTGCCAGTACCCGCAATCGTAATGAAAAACTGTTTTTT.

The chain joins TRBV28 to TRBJ2-5; no clear D gene. Between the trimmed V and J ends, which lost 4 bases and 6 bases, there was a span of 12 bases. Germline V gene sequence: CDR1 MDHEN, CDR2 SYDVKM. The CDR3 length is 13 residues. The CDR3 protein is CASSYPSEKTQYF. CDR3 DNA: TGTGCCAGCAGTTACCCCTCAGAAAAGACCCAGTACTTC.

The chain combines TRBV19 with TRBJ1-2, with 11 nucleotides matching TRBD1. Germline V CDR1 and CDR2: LNHDA, SQIVND (reference sequence). The CDR3 extends over 13 amino acids. J gave up 8 bases and V 6 bases, and 5 bases lay outside the gene matches. The CDR3 loop is CASSRDRGRGYTF. DNA for the CDR3: TGTGCCAGTAGCCGGGACAGGGGGAGAGGCTACACCTTC.

The CDR3 DNA reads TGTGCCAGCAGCCCGGGAGAGGCATTGATCGGAGAGCAGTTCTTC. It yields the protein CASSPGEALIGEQFF. The genes are TRBV11-3 and TRBJ2-1; TRBD2 might be the D (6 bases). CDR1 is SGHNT and CDR2 is YENEEA in the germline V gene. V dropped 5 bases and J dropped 10 bases, with 21 bases sitting between them. The CDR3 has 15 residues. Full variable domain (missing parts from reference TRBV11-3 and TRBJ2-1): EAGVVQSPRYKIIEKKQPVAFWCNPISGHNTLYWYLQNLGQGPELLIRYENEEAVDDSQLPKDRFSAERLKGVDSTLKIQPAELGDSAVYLCASSPGEALIGEQFFGPGTRLTVL.

The chain has TRBV14 and TRBJ2-3, with TRBD2 matching 10 bases. The CDR3 is 15 residues long. Germline V gene lookup returns CDR1 SGHDN and CDR2 FVKESK. Trimming took 6 bases from V and 1 from J; bases not matched to a gene: 4. CDR3 loop: CASRSGRAGTDTQYF. For the CDR3, the DNA is TGTGCCAGCAGAAGCGGGAGGGCCGGCACAGATACGCAGTATTTT.

The chain joins TRBV16 to TRBJ1-4; TRBD1 might be the D (5 bases). CDR3 length equals 13 residues. V dropped 5 bases and J dropped 8 bases, with 12 bases sitting between them. CDR1 is KGHSY, CDR2 FQNENV, per germline. CDR3 nucleotides: TGTGCCAGCAGCTCGGGAACAGGAGAAAAACTGTTTTTT. This codes for CASSSGTGEKLFF.

In its sample, this clone was seen a few times. The rearrangement links TRBV11-3 to TRBJ1-1; D remains ambiguous. The CDR3 has 14 residues. Trimming stripped 5 bases from V and 3 bases from J, with 13 bases between. Germline V lookup: CDR1 SGHNT, CDR2 YENEEA. CDR3 DNA sequence: TGTGCCAGCAGCCCGGGCCCCCTGGACACTGAAGCTTTCTTT. This translates into CASSPGPLDTEAFF.

This clone has a single count. This chain uses TRBV19 with TRBJ1-1, with 8 bases matching TRBD1. Germline V gene sequence: CDR1 LNHDA, CDR2 SQIVND (reference sequence). After removal of 3 bases from V and 5 bases from J, the junction contained 5 bases not matched to a gene. This CDR3 region has 14 residues. This CDR3 is CASSITGGRTEAFF. The CDR3 bases are TGTGCCAGTAGTATTACAGGGGGGAGGACTGAAGCTTTCTTT.

The chain recombines TRBV18 with TRBJ2-2, with 8 bases that match TRBD1. After removal of 4 bases from V and 1 base from J, the junction contained 5 bases not matched to a gene. The CDR3 is made up of 16 amino acids. The V gene's germline CDR1 is KGHSH and CDR2 LQKENI. The CDR3 nucleotides read TGTGCCAGCTCACTCGGACAGGGTGGGAACACCGGGGAGCTGTTTTTT. It encodes CASSLGQGGNTGELFF.

This clone came up many times. V and J are TRBV11-3 and TRBJ2-7; 8 nucleotides line up with TRBD1. Germline V gene sequence: CDR1 SGHNT, CDR2 YENEEA. The length of the CDR3 is 14 residues. Germline trimming cut 4 bases from V and 3 bases from J; bases unmatched to any gene: 5. The CDR3 sequence is CASSSGTGSYEQYF. CDR3 DNA: TGTGCCAGCAGCTCCGGGACAGGAAGCTACGAGCAGTACTTC.

The table lists this clone with a few counts. V usage is TRBV11-3 and J usage is TRBJ2-3; TRBD2 matches at 12 bases. The CDR3 length is 16 residues. Germline V gives CDR1 SGHNT, CDR2 YENEEA. J lost 4 bases, V lost 3 bases, and 5 bases had no gene match. CDR3 residues: CASSLGTSGRSDTQYF. The CDR3 DNA sequence: TGTGCCAGCAGCTTGGGAACTAGCGGGAGGTCAGATACGCAGTATTTT.

This clone turned up a few times. V and J are TRBV7-1 and TRBJ2-2; D is perhaps TRBD1 (6 bases). TRBV7-1 belongs to the ORF category, with a function that is uncertain. This CDR3 is 14 amino acids long. V lost 5 bases to trimming and J lost 4 bases, with 11 bases between them. The CDR3 spells CASSRTVTTGELFF. CDR3 in DNA: TGTGCCAGCAGCCGGACAGTTACCACCGGGGAGCTGTTTTTT.

V usage is TRBV25-1 and J usage is TRBJ1-2, with 8 bases that match TRBD1. Germline V CDR1 and CDR2: MGHDK, SYGVNS. V dropped 6 bases and J dropped 4; count of bases not matched to a gene: 1. The CDR3 loop spans 12 amino acids. In DNA, the CDR3 is TGTGCCAGCAGGGGACAGGCCTATGGCTACACCTTC. This sequence encodes CASRGQAYGYTF.

There are many counts of this clone. V gene TRBV6-8 combines with J gene TRBJ2-1; D may match TRBD1 or TRBD2 (5 bases each). The CDR3 contains 14 residues. Germline V gene sequence: CDR1 MNHGY, CDR2 SAAAGT. V shed 2 bases and J shed 3 bases, with 8 bases lying between them. The CDR3: CASSYDSGYNEQFF. CDR3 bases: TGTGCCAGCAGTTACGACAGCGGCTACAATGAGCAGTTCTTC.

This clone ranks as medium-sized. This chain connects TRBV28 to TRBJ2-1; tentatively, D is TRBD2 (5 bases). The CDR3 is made up of 16 amino acids. Trimming cost V 8 bases and J 6 bases, with 23 bases left between them. Per germline, CDR1 MDHEN and CDR2 SYDVKM. The DNA of the CDR3 is TGTGCCAGCCTCCCTCGGCGAGCGGCCCTTCCCAATGAGCAGTTCTTC. This codes for CASLPRRAALPNEQFF.

The chain links TRBV6-8 to TRBJ1-1, with D possibly being TRBD1 (6 bases). V was shortened by 4 bases and J by 11 bases, with 14 bases between the two germline ends. The CDR3 is 12 residues long. Germline assignment: CDR1 MNHGY and CDR2 SAAAGT. CDR3 amino acids: CASSFSQGHAFF. CDR3 in DNA: TGTGCCAGCAGTTTCTCCCAGGGGCACGCTTTCTTT.